The sequence of this T cell receptor (beta chain) was determined in a study of T cells in Graves' hyperthyroidism and ophthalmopathy. A remark on this clonotype: Its antigen remains unknown.

J gave up 8 bases and V 8 bases, and 10 bases lay outside the gene matches. The CDR3 length is 12 residues. Germline assignment: CDR1 SQVTM and CDR2 ANQGSEA. Stability of Graves' hyperthyroidism was defined as absent ophthalmopathy progression within 18 months. About 9.4 ml fresh peripheral blood yielded the PBMCs. Amplified regions were TCR beta CDR3 sequences from RNA transcripts. The primer set for the first-round RT-PCR of the TCR CDR3 was HTBI. In TCRdb, the multiplex PCR reads were re-called with MiXCR into one record per CDR3 protein. The sample lists about 96,000 distinct CDR3 sequences, roughly half occurring once. Study-level results: Researchers report that a 13 V-J model separated ophthalmopathy from stable hyperthyroidism. The majority of expanded thyroid clonotypes above 0.001 also appeared in blood.

The sequence derives from a woman in her thirties or forties with Graves' hyperthyroidism. The sample consisted of blood. The gene calls are TRBV29-1 and TRBJ1-1; 8 bases agree with TRBD1. The CDR3 here is CSLTGAAGEAFF. The CDR3 nucleotides read TGCAGCTTGACAGGGGCCGCTGGGGAAGCTTTCTTT. Based on the CDR3 plus reference TRBV29-1 and TRBJ1-1, the full variable domain is SAVISQKPSRDICQRGTSLTIQCQVDSQVTMMFWYRQQPGQSLTLIATANQGSEATYESGFVIDKFPISRPNLTFSTLTVSNMSPEDSSIYLCSLTGAAGEAFFGQGTRLTVV.